This section outlines one T cell receptor (beta chain) sequence together with its context. Its cognate antigen is unknown. Lactation, pregnancy, other autoimmune disease or uncontrolled infection led to exclusion of patients. This entry is derived from a study of T cells in Graves' hyperthyroidism and ophthalmopathy. V dropped 3 bases and J dropped 3; count of bases not matched to a gene: 5. CDR3 length: 14 residues. Germline V gene sequence: CDR1 DFQATT, CDR2 SNEGSKA (reference sequence). Amplification targeted TCR beta CDR3 regions from RNA transcripts. The HTBI set primed first-round TCR CDR3 RT-PCR. Each CDR3 protein gets one entry after TCRdb re-called the multiplex PCR reads with MiXCR. Of some 200,000 distinct CDR3 sequences in the sample, about 15% were seen once. General study points: Model output signaled ophthalmopathy a median approximately 6.2 months ahead of onset.

The chain recombines TRBV20-1 with TRBJ2-1; 7 bases fit TRBD2. This clonotype was sampled from a man between 45 and 60 years old with Graves' hyperthyroidism. The sequenced material came from blood. Here the CDR3 DNA reads TGCAGTGCTAGTGTGGCTAGCGGCTACAATGAGCAGTTCTTC. Protein: CSASVASGYNEQFF.